The 29 T cell receptor beta chains in this list originate from one sample, sequenced in a study of blood T cell repertoires in COVID-19. Libraries were prepared by immunoSEQ multiplex PCR; TCRdb keeps only in-frame clonotypes and omits some of them. The sample has about 120,000 clones; 90% are singletons. Sequencing was performed on peripheral blood. The receptors here all came from a human donor with active COVID-19. The donor label of this sample is uncertain.

This clone was detected a few times. V usage is TRBV3-1 (or the pseudogene TRBV3-2) and J usage is TRBJ1-6; 7 positions match TRBD1. Trimming removed 8 bases from V and 6 bases from J; junction bases left unmatched: 1. The germline gives CDR1 LGHDT, CDR2 YNNKEL (reference sequence). CDR3 length equals 12 residues. The CDR3 here is CASGDSNSPLHF. In DNA, the CDR3 is TGTGCCAGCGGGGACAGTAATTCACCCCTCCACTTT.

The rearrangement joins TRBV21-1 to TRBJ2-7; TRBD1 reflects the table's D call only, with no check against the DNA. TRBV21-1 is recorded as a pseudogene. CDR3 length: 15 amino acids. CDR3 loop: CASSKGRTVTYEQYF. Written as DNA, the CDR3 is TGTGCCAGCAGCAAAGGTCGGACAGTCACCTACGAGCAGTACTTC.

The V gene is TRBV7-9, the J gene TRBJ2-6; tentatively, D is TRBD2 (5 bases). The CDR3 covers 19 residues. The V gene's germline CDR1 is SEHNR and CDR2 FQNEAQ (reference sequence). V was trimmed by 4 bases and J by 0 bases, leaving 19 bases between them. The chain's CDR3 is CASSSAYGLAPSGANVLTF. In DNA, the CDR3 is TGTGCCAGCAGCTCAGCCTACGGACTTGCCCCCTCTGGGGCCAACGTCCTGACTTTC.

The rearrangement joins TRBV4-3 to TRBJ2-7; D is possibly TRBD1 (5 bases). CDR1 and CDR2 (germline): LGHNA, YSLEER. Trimming shortened V by 3 bases and J by 2 bases, and 14 bases separated the two germline ends. The CDR3 spans 15 residues. The CDR3 sequence: CASSQAPTATYEQYF. The CDR3 DNA sequence: TGCGCCAGCAGCCAGGCGCCGACAGCTACCTACGAGCAGTACTTC.

This clone was counted a few times. The chain joins TRBV19 to TRBJ2-3; 11 bases align to TRBD2. The CDR3 is made up of 16 amino acids. Germline trimming cut 6 bases from V and 3 bases from J; bases unmatched to any gene: 8. Germline CDR1 LNHDA, CDR2 SQIVND (reference sequence). The CDR3 region is CASSETSGAGTDTQYF. CDR3 nucleotides: TGTGCCAGTAGCGAGACTAGCGGGGCTGGGACAGATACGCAGTATTTT.

The chain carries TRBV3-1 (or the pseudogene TRBV3-2) and TRBJ2-7; 9 bases are shared with TRBD1. The CDR3 has 15 residues. The V and J ends lost 4 bases and 3 bases, in that order; junction bases with no gene match: 7. Looked up from germline, CDR1 is LGHDT and CDR2 is YNNKEL (reference sequence). CDR3 coding DNA: TGTGCCAGCAGCCGACCCGGGACAGGGCACTACGAGCAGTACTTC. This codes for CASSRPGTGHYEQYF.

The chain is built from TRBV7-2 and TRBJ1-6; possibly TRBD1 for D (6 bases). Germline CDR1 is SGHTA and CDR2 is FQGNSA. Trimming took 1 base from V and 7 from J, leaving 14 bases between them. This CDR3 is 16 amino acids long. Here the CDR3 reads CASSLVGGARNSPLHF. CDR3 bases: TGTGCCAGCAGCTTAGTTGGGGGGGCGCGAAATTCACCCCTCCACTTT.

The chain carries TRBV7-9 and TRBJ2-1; 8 positions agree with TRBD2. Per the germline V gene, CDR1 is SEHNR and CDR2 is FQNEAQ (reference sequence). After removal of 5 bases from V and 4 bases from J, the junction contained 7 bases not matched to a gene. The CDR3 loop spans 15 amino acids. The CDR3 sequence: CASSPTGGRYNEQFF. CDR3 coding DNA: TGTGCCAGCAGCCCTACGGGGGGGCGATACAATGAGCAGTTCTTC.

The V and J genes are TRBV9 and TRBJ2-2; 8 positions agree with TRBD2. Germline CDR1 and CDR2: SGDLS and YYNGEE. V gave up 0 bases and J gave up 5 bases; unmatched junction bases: 3. The CDR3 has 15 residues. This CDR3 is CASSVELAVTGELFF. The CDR3 DNA is TGTGCCAGCAGCGTAGAACTAGCGGTTACCGGGGAGCTGTTTTTT.

The V call is TRBV5-4, the J call TRBJ2-1, with TRBD2 matching over 13 bases. Germline CDR1 SGHNT, CDR2 YYREEE (reference sequence). The CDR3 length is 20 residues. V was pared by 4 bases and J by 7 bases, with 20 bases of the junction left unmatched. The CDR3, as DNA: TGTGCCAGCAGCCCTGGACTAGCGGGGGCACCGTCAATTTCAAGGAATGAGCAGTTCTTC. Its protein product is CASSPGLAGAPSISRNEQFF.

The gene calls are TRBV5-1 and TRBJ2-3; tentative D call: TRBD1 (5 bases). Trimming stripped 0 bases from V and 9 bases from J, with 17 bases between. Germline V gene lookup returns CDR1 SGHRS and CDR2 YFSETQ. This CDR3 has 15 amino acids. The CDR3 region has the DNA TGCGCCAGCAGCTTGGCCACAGGATTCCTCGTCACGCAGTATTTT. Translating gives CASSLATGFLVTQYF.

The chain joins TRBV7-9 to TRBJ1-5; D might be TRBD1 (5 bases). The CDR3 totals 15 residues. Looked up from germline, CDR1 is SEHNR and CDR2 is FQNEAQ (reference sequence). The germline V and J ends were trimmed by 4 bases and 0 bases, with 10 bases remaining between them. The DNA for the CDR3 is TGTGCCAGCAGCTGGGACGGGAGTAGCAATCAGCCCCAGCATTTT. This sequence encodes CASSWDGSSNQPQHF.

V gene TRBV28 combines with J gene TRBJ2-5; TRBD2 matches at 8 bases. V shed 5 bases, J shed 5 bases, and the junction held 16 bases outside the gene matches. CDR3 size: 17 residues. The germline CDR1 and CDR2 sequences are MDHEN and SYDVKM. CDR3 protein: CASSLPGLEFLRETQYF. The CDR3 coding sequence is TGTGCCAGCAGTCTCCCGGGACTAGAGTTCTTAAGGGAGACCCAGTACTTC.

The gene calls are TRBV21-1 and TRBJ1-2; the table's D gene call, TRBD1, was not cross checked with the DNA. TRBV21-1 is given as a pseudogene. The CDR3 extends over 20 amino acids. The CDR3 loop is CASSKVDGWTGEGGNYGYTF. CDR3 in DNA: TGTGCCAGCAGCAAAGTTGACGGGTGGACAGGGGAAGGGGGTAACTATGGCTACACCTTC.

This clone was counted a single time. V is TRBV4-1 and J is TRBJ1-1; D remains ambiguous. Germline-derived CDR1 and CDR2 are MGHRA and YSYEKL. The CDR3 has 14 amino acids. Between the trimmed V and J ends, which lost 1 base and 6 bases, there was a span of 12 bases. CDR3 loop: CASSQAEVRPEAFF. The DNA for the CDR3 is TGCGCCAGCAGCCAAGCCGAGGTTAGGCCTGAAGCTTTCTTT.

The J gene is TRBJ1-2, the V gene TRBV19; 9 positions match TRBD1. CDR1 and CDR2 (germline): LNHDA, SQIVND (reference sequence). This CDR3 has 15 residues. V was pared by 3 bases and J by 7 bases, with 9 bases of the junction left unmatched. This CDR3 reads CASSIVFGTGLGYTF. CDR3 coding DNA: TGTGCCAGTAGTATCGTTTTTGGGACAGGGCTTGGCTACACCTTC.

The chain is built from TRBV3-1 (or the pseudogene TRBV3-2) and TRBJ2-5; 8 bases agree with TRBD2. With 4 bases clipped from V and 1 base from J, the junction kept 11 bases outside the gene matches. This CDR3 comprises 17 residues. Germline V CDR1 and CDR2: LGHDT, YNNKEL (reference sequence). CDR3 coding DNA: TGTGCCAGCAGCCTCGAAGCGGGGGTGAGAGGCCAAGAGACCCAGTACTTC. It specifies CASSLEAGVRGQETQYF.

This rearrangement joins TRBV12-5 to TRBJ1-1; D gene uncertain. This CDR3 spans 12 amino acids. V dropped 1 base and J dropped 6 bases, with 6 bases sitting between them. Germline assignment: CDR1 LGHNT and CDR2 FRNRAP. The CDR3 DNA is TGTGCTAGTGGTTTGGGAGTGGCTGAAGCTTTCTTT. As protein: CASGLGVAEAFF.

CDR3 in DNA: TGTGCCAGCAGTGACGGACTAGCGGACTCCTACGAGCAGTACTTC. This translates into CASSDGLADSYEQYF. This chain joins TRBV6-1 and TRBJ2-7; TRBD2 matches at 10 bases. This CDR3 is built from 15 residues. The V gene end was trimmed by 3 bases and the J gene end by 0 bases; junction bases not matched to a gene: 2. Germline lookup yields CDR1 MNHNS and CDR2 SASEGT.

The J gene is TRBJ2-7, the V gene TRBV18, with D possibly being TRBD2 (5 bases). The CDR3 spans 13 residues. The germline V gene has CDR1 KGHSH and CDR2 LQKENI. V was shortened by 1 base and J by 3 bases, with 7 bases between the two germline ends. CDR3 amino acids: CASSPLRDYEQYF. CDR3 DNA: TGTGCCAGCTCACCACTCCGGGACTACGAGCAGTACTTC.

The chain couples TRBV5-1 to TRBJ2-1; D uncertain. Looked up from germline, CDR1 is SGHRS and CDR2 is YFSETQ. The CDR3 loop spans 13 amino acids. The germline V and J ends were trimmed by 4 bases and 1 base, with 6 bases remaining between them. The CDR3 DNA sequence: TGCGCCAGCAGCGTGACATCCTACAATGAGCAGTTCTTC. Protein: CASSVTSYNEQFF.

The rearrangement links TRBV7-2 to TRBJ2-5, with 11 nucleotides matching TRBD2. The CDR3 loop spans 14 amino acids. Germline V lookup: CDR1 SGHTA, CDR2 FQGNSA. V lost 3 bases to trimming and J lost 4 bases; unmatched junction nucleotides: 1. In DNA form, the CDR3 reads TGTGCCAGCAGCTTTACTAGCGGGGGAGAGACCCAGTACTTC. Residues: CASSFTSGGETQYF.

The chain employs TRBV7-3 and TRBJ1-1, with D perhaps TRBD1 (5 bases). CDR1 and CDR2 from the germline V gene are SGHTA and FQGTGA. V lost 5 bases and J 7 bases, leaving 14 bases between the germline ends. The CDR3 covers 13 residues. CDR3 residues: CASSPGAGFEAFF. The CDR3, as DNA: TGTGCCAGCAGCCCTGGGGCAGGTTTTGAAGCTTTCTTT.

The rearrangement joins TRBV7-2 to TRBJ2-3, with unresolved D. Deletions cut 4 bases from V and 5 bases from J, with 4 bases between. This CDR3 is built from 11 residues. Germline assignment: CDR1 SGHTA and CDR2 FQGNSA. The CDR3 is CASSSRDTQYF. CDR3 in DNA: TGTGCCAGCAGCTCTAGAGATACGCAGTATTTT.

The V call is TRBV24-1, the J call TRBJ1-3; perhaps TRBD1 as D (6 bases). Germline-derived CDR1 and CDR2 are KGHDR and SFDVKD. V shed 4 bases and J shed 0 bases, with 15 bases lying between them. This CDR3 is 17 amino acids long. The chain's CDR3 is CATSDSHRVNSGNTIYF. The CDR3, as DNA: TGTGCCACCAGTGACAGCCACAGGGTAAACTCTGGAAACACCATATATTTT.

The rearrangement uses TRBV11-2 and TRBJ2-1; 9 bases fit TRBD1. J gave up 9 bases and V 4 bases, and 13 bases lay outside the gene matches. Germline-derived CDR1 and CDR2 are SGHAT and FQNNGV. This CDR3 contains 16 residues. The CDR3 protein is CASSYRDRVPRTEQFF. The CDR3 bases are TGTGCCAGCAGCTACCGGGACAGGGTTCCCCGGACTGAGCAGTTCTTC.

V gene TRBV20-1 combines with J gene TRBJ2-2; D gene unclear. The CDR3 length is 14 residues. Trimming took 3 bases from V and 3 from J, leaving 11 bases between them. Germline V lookup: CDR1 DFQATT, CDR2 SNEGSKA (reference sequence). In DNA form, the CDR3 reads TGCAGTGCTAGTAGTCTAGTTGACACCGGGGAGCTGTTTTTT. Residues: CSASSLVDTGELFF.

The gene calls are TRBV21-1 and TRBJ1-6; the table's D call, TRBD1, was not checked against the DNA. TRBV21-1 is shown as a pseudogene. The CDR3 consists of 17 residues. CDR3 residues: CASSNSSPGQVNSPLHF. The DNA of the CDR3 is TGTGCCAGCAGCAATTCGTCGCCGGGACAGGTGAATTCACCCCTCCACTTT.

The chain couples TRBV6-6 to TRBJ1-2, with 9 nucleotides matching TRBD1. V lost 5 bases to trimming and J lost 6 bases; unmatched junction nucleotides: 13. The CDR3 is 16 amino acids. CDR1 is MNHNY, CDR2 SVGAGI, per germline (reference sequence). The CDR3 nucleotides read TGTGCCAGCAGTCTACCGGGACAGGGCAAGGGGAATGGCTACACCTTC. This encodes CASSLPGQGKGNGYTF.